A single sample is the source of the 28 T cell receptor beta chains below, sequenced in a study of OX40 agonist ivuxolimab in advanced cancers. Measured with immunoSEQ multiplex PCR; TCRdb has only the in-frame clones, and not every one. The table has 69,000 or so clones, approximately 90% seen once; the top ten hold under 0.7%. Sequenced material: CD4+ or CD8+ T cells sorted from blood, taken in a trial of the OX40 agonist ivuxolimab. The receptors originated from an adult with an advanced solid tumor such as melanoma, head and neck, liver or kidney cancer.

The chain is built from TRBV7-9 and TRBJ1-2; a possible D gene is TRBD1 (5 bases). Germline V CDR1 and CDR2: SEHNR, FQNEAQ (reference sequence). The V end was cut by 5 bases, the J end by 3 bases, with 13 bases between. This CDR3 has 14 amino acids. In DNA form, the CDR3 reads TGTGCCAGCAGCCCAGAGACAGATTACTATGGCTACACCTTC. It specifies CASSPETDYYGYTF.

This chain connects TRBV5-4 to TRBJ2-7; 7 bases map to TRBD1. V trimming: 1 base; J trimming: 3 bases; junction bases outside the gene matches: 1. Germline assignment: CDR1 SGHNT and CDR2 YYREEE (reference sequence). The length of the CDR3 is 13 residues. The CDR3, as DNA: TGTGCCAGCAGCTTGAACAGGGGCTACGAGCAGTACTTC. Protein product: CASSLNRGYEQYF.

The V gene is TRBV10-2, the J gene TRBJ2-7, with D uncertain. The germline V and J ends were trimmed by 3 bases and 0 bases, with 9 bases remaining between them. The CDR3 is 14 residues long. Germline values: CDR1 WSHSY, CDR2 SAAADI. The CDR3 is CASSEIGRSYEQYF. CDR3 coding DNA: TGCGCCAGCAGTGAAATAGGCCGCTCCTACGAGCAGTACTTC.

About this clone: Other DNA sequences in the same sample also yield this CDR3. The chain has TRBV11-2 and TRBJ1-2; tentative D call: TRBD1 (6 bases). The CDR3 has 13 residues. Germline assignment: CDR1 SGHAT and CDR2 FQNNGV. With 4 bases removed from V and 5 bases from J, the gap between germline ends came to 11 bases. The CDR3, as DNA: TGTGCCAGCAGCTCCGGACAGTCTTATGGCTACACCTTC. This codes for CASSSGQSYGYTF.

The gene calls are TRBV9 and TRBJ2-3; D ambiguous. Germline CDR1 reads SGDLS; CDR2 reads YYNGEE. The CDR3 extends over 16 amino acids. Trimming stripped 0 bases from V and 2 bases from J, with 13 bases between. CDR3 DNA: TGTGCCAGCAGCGTAGGAGTCTCTTCGTACACAGATACGCAGTATTTT. Its protein is CASSVGVSSYTDTQYF. Full variable domain (remainder filled in from reference TRBV9 and TRBJ2-3): DSGVTQTPKHLITATGQRVTLRCSPRSGDLSVYWYQQSLDQGLQFLIQYYNGEERAKGNILERFSAQQFPDLHSELNLSSLELGDSALYFCASSVGVSSYTDTQYFGPGTRLTVL.

The rearrangement uses TRBV30 and TRBJ2-5; perhaps TRBD1 as D (6 bases). The CDR3 has 15 amino acids. Germline CDR1 and CDR2: GTSNPN and SVGIG (reference sequence). Trimming cost V 2 bases and J 7 bases, with 20 bases left between them. The CDR3 region has the DNA TGTGCCTGGAGTAAGCCGGATGGGGGCCGAGGGACCCAGTACTTC. Translation gives CAWSKPDGGRGTQYF.

This clone was counted a single time. The chain joins TRBV11-1 to TRBJ2-1, with D maybe TRBD2 (6 bases). The V gene's germline CDR1 is SGHAT and CDR2 FQDESV (reference sequence). The length of the CDR3 is 14 residues. V lost 3 bases to trimming and J lost 3 bases, with 9 bases between them. CDR3 in amino acids: CASSLSDYYNEQFF. The CDR3 bases are TGTGCCAGCAGCTTGTCGGACTACTACAATGAGCAGTTCTTC.

The gene calls are TRBV7-8 and TRBJ2-3, with 8 bases matching TRBD1. CDR1 and CDR2 (germline): SGHVS, FQNEAQ. The CDR3 covers 15 residues. Trimming removed 5 bases from V and 3 bases from J; junction bases left unmatched: 7. This CDR3 reads CASSLDRVLTDTQYF. The DNA for the CDR3 is TGTGCCAGCAGCCTGGACAGGGTGTTGACAGATACGCAGTATTTT.

This clone has a single count. V is TRBV2 and J is TRBJ1-1; D possibly corresponds to TRBD1 (6 bases). CDR3 size: 13 residues. Germline lookup yields CDR1 SNHLY and CDR2 FYNNEI. The ends were cut back, 5 bases at V and 5 bases at J, with 12 bases in the middle. CDR3 amino acids: CASSLNRDTEAFF. CDR3 in DNA: TGTGCCAGCAGTCTGAACAGGGATACTGAAGCTTTCTTT.

The rearrangement joins TRBV7-8 to TRBJ1-1; no reliable D call. In germline, CDR1 is SGHVS, CDR2 FQNEAQ. The CDR3 covers 15 residues. With 5 bases removed from V and 1 base from J, the gap between germline ends came to 14 bases. The CDR3 bases are TGTGCCAGCAGCCCCACCCCCGACGGGAACACTGAAGCTTTCTTT. Translating it yields CASSPTPDGNTEAFF.

The chain is built from TRBV11-1 and TRBJ1-4, with D unclear. The CDR3 is 13 residues long. V was clipped by 4 bases and J by 8 bases, with 11 bases between them. The V gene's germline CDR1 is SGHAT and CDR2 FQDESV (reference sequence). The CDR3 spells CASSSPILEKLFF. The DNA for the CDR3 is TGTGCCAGCAGCTCGCCCATATTGGAAAAACTGTTTTTT.

The chain is built from TRBV19 and TRBJ2-7; D gene ambiguous. The CDR3 covers 14 residues. V lost 5 bases and J lost 3, with 14 bases in between. CDR1 and CDR2 from the germline V gene are LNHDA and SQIVND (reference sequence). The CDR3: CASSPQDVRYEQYF. DNA of the CDR3: TGTGCCAGTAGTCCCCAGGACGTCCGCTACGAGCAGTACTTC. Supplemented by reference TRBV19 and TRBJ2-7, the full variable domain reads DGGITQSPKYLFRKEGQNVTLSCEQNLNHDAMYWYRQDPGQGLRLIYYSQIVNDFQKGDIAEGYSVSREKKESFPLTVTSAQKNPTAFYLCASSPQDVRYEQYFGPGTRLTVT.

The V gene is TRBV30, the J gene TRBJ1-2; no reliable D call. This CDR3 contains 11 residues. Trimming cost V 0 bases and J 8 bases, with 7 bases left between them. Germline assignment: CDR1 GTSNPN and CDR2 SVGIG (reference sequence). This CDR3 reads CAWSVLRGYTF. CDR3 nucleotide sequence: TGTGCCTGGAGTGTACTGAGAGGCTACACCTTC. Variable domain in full (rest from reference TRBV30 and TRBJ1-2): SQTIHQWPATLVQPVGSPLSLECTVEGTSNPNLYWYRQAAGRGLQLLFYSVGIGQISSEVPQNLSASRPQDRQFILSSKKLLLSDSGFYLCAWSVLRGYTFGSGTRLTVV.

The chain combines TRBV7-8 with TRBJ1-4, with D unresolved. This CDR3 spans 15 amino acids. Trimming stripped 5 bases from V and 0 bases from J, with 10 bases between. Germline CDR1 SGHVS, CDR2 FQNEAQ. The CDR3 nucleotides are TGTGCCAGCAGCAAGCTAGGGACAACTAATGAAAAACTGTTTTTT. It encodes CASSKLGTTNEKLFF.

The gene calls are TRBV10-3 and TRBJ2-3, with TRBD2 identical over 11 bases. Germline loops: CDR1 ENHRY, CDR2 SYGVKD. The CDR3 totals 15 residues. The V segment lost 2 bases and the J segment 8 bases; nucleotides outside the gene matches: 6. The DNA for the CDR3 is TGTGCCATCAGTGAGCTAGCGGGGGGCCCCACTACGCAGTATTTT. Translating gives CAISELAGGPTTQYF.

The CDR3 sequence: CASSRDRGLTGYTF. The CDR3 DNA reads TGTGCCAGCAGCCGGGACAGGGGCCTAACTGGCTACACCTTC. The chain has TRBV11-2 and TRBJ1-2; 10 bases line up with TRBD1. With 5 bases clipped from V and 7 bases from J, the junction kept 7 bases outside the gene matches. The germline gives CDR1 SGHAT, CDR2 FQNNGV. This CDR3 spans 14 amino acids.

The gene calls are TRBV6-1 and TRBJ1-1; D gene ambiguous. Trimming stripped 6 bases from V and 4 bases from J, with 18 bases between. Germline-derived CDR1 and CDR2 are MNHNS and SASEGT. CDR3 length: 15 amino acids. The CDR3 sequence is CASSELGESGTEAFF. The CDR3 coding sequence is TGTGCCAGCAGCGAGCTTGGGGAGAGCGGCACTGAAGCTTTCTTT.

The DNA for the CDR3 is TGTGCCAGCAGCTTAGATGGCGGGGGGGAGTACGAGCAGTACTTC. Translation: CASSLDGGGEYEQYF. The rearrangement links TRBV7-2 to TRBJ2-7, with 9 bases matching TRBD2. With V trimmed by 1 base and J by 4 bases, 5 bases remained unmatched. This CDR3 contains 15 residues. Germline-derived CDR1 and CDR2 are SGHTA and FQGNSA.

The CDR3 bases are TGTGCCAGCAGTTTCACCGGGACAGGGGGTACTGAAGCTTTCTTT. Protein product: CASSFTGTGGTEAFF. The chain uses TRBV27 and TRBJ1-1; 11 nucleotides match TRBD1. Germline trimming cut 3 bases from V and 5 bases from J; bases unmatched to any gene: 5. The CDR3 loop spans 15 amino acids. Per the germline V gene, CDR1 is MNHEY and CDR2 is SMNVEV (reference sequence).

This clone was observed a single time. The rearrangement links TRBV5-1 to TRBJ2-1, with a possible D match to TRBD1 (6 bases). V was trimmed by 3 bases and J by 0 bases, leaving 7 bases between them. The CDR3 totals 14 residues. In germline, CDR1 is SGHRS, CDR2 YFSETQ. The CDR3 loop reads CASSSDSSYNEQFF. In nucleotides, the CDR3 is TGCGCCAGCAGCTCGGACAGCTCCTACAATGAGCAGTTCTTC.

The chain has TRBV5-1 and TRBJ1-1, with D possibly matching TRBD1 (6 bases). From germline, CDR1 is SGHRS and CDR2 YFSETQ. This CDR3 contains 14 residues. V was cut by 5 bases and J by 0 bases, with 11 bases left in between. CDR3 in amino acids: CASRIGQMNTEAFF. CDR3 in DNA: TGCGCCAGCAGGATCGGACAGATGAACACTGAAGCTTTCTTT. Combining the CDR3 with reference TRBV5-1 and TRBJ1-1 gives the whole variable domain KAGVTQTPRYLIKTRGQQVTLSCSPISGHRSVSWYQQTPGQGLQFLFEYFSETQRNKGNFPGRFSGRQFSNSRSEMNVSTLELGDSALYLCASRIGQMNTEAFFGQGTRLTVV.

The chain carries TRBV28 and TRBJ1-5; no reliable D call. There are 15 residues in the CDR3. V dropped 1 base and J dropped 6 bases, with 13 bases sitting between them. The germline V gene has CDR1 MDHEN and CDR2 SYDVKM. The CDR3: CASSLSGWAGQPQHF. The CDR3 DNA reads TGTGCCAGCAGTTTATCGGGCTGGGCCGGTCAGCCCCAGCATTTT.

The V and J genes are TRBV7-2 and TRBJ2-2, with D uncertain. The germline gives CDR1 SGHTA, CDR2 FQGNSA. The CDR3 covers 12 residues. The V end was cut by 5 bases, the J end by 7 bases, with 8 bases between. CDR3 amino acids: CASSDMYGELFF. The CDR3 DNA reads TGTGCCAGCAGCGACATGTACGGGGAGCTGTTTTTT. Together with reference TRBV7-2 and TRBJ2-2, the CDR3 gives the full variable domain: GAGVSQSPSNKVTEKGKDVELRCDPISGHTALYWYRQSLGQGLEFLIYFQGNSAPDKSGLPSDRFSAERTGGSVSTLTIQRTQQEDSAVYLCASSDMYGELFFGEGSRLTVL.

This chain's CDR3 is CAWARGEGTQYF. The CDR3 coding sequence is TGTGCCTGGGCAAGGGGCGAAGGTACGCAGTATTTT. The rearrangement uses TRBV30 and TRBJ2-3; maybe TRBD1 (5 bases). The CDR3 contains 12 residues. CDR1 GTSNPN and CDR2 SVGIG come from the germline V gene (reference sequence). V gave up 5 bases and J gave up 8 bases, with 14 bases separating them. Full variable domain (missing parts from reference TRBV30 and TRBJ2-3): SQTIHQWPATLVQPVGSPLSLECTVEGTSNPNLYWYRQAAGRGLQLLFYSVGIGQISSEVPQNLSASRPQDRQFILSSKKLLLSDSGFYLCAWARGEGTQYFGPGTRLTVL.

The chain joins TRBV29-1 to TRBJ1-2; D ambiguous. Trimming shortened V by 4 bases and J by 5 bases, and 11 bases separated the two germline ends. This CDR3 has 12 amino acids. Germline-derived CDR1 and CDR2 are SQVTM and ANQGSEA. For the CDR3, the DNA is TGCAGCGTTGCTCAGGACGCTTATGGCTACACCTTC. This sequence encodes CSVAQDAYGYTF.

The chain uses TRBV6-1 and TRBJ2-2; D not certain. The CDR3 loop spans 14 amino acids. V gave up 5 bases and J gave up 7 bases, with 14 bases separating them. Germline-derived CDR1 and CDR2 are MNHNS and SASEGT. The chain's CDR3 is CASSPTRAGGELFF. DNA for the CDR3: TGTGCCAGCAGTCCCACCCGGGCAGGCGGGGAGCTGTTTTTT.

V and J are TRBV11-2 and TRBJ1-5, with D perhaps TRBD1 (5 bases). Trimming cost V 1 base and J 1 base, with 5 bases left between them. The CDR3 sequence is 14 residues long. The germline V gene encodes CDR1 SGHAT and CDR2 FQNNGV. In DNA form, the CDR3 reads TGTGCCAGCAGCTTAGGGGGGAGCAATCAGCCCCAGCATTTT. This translates into CASSLGGSNQPQHF.

This chain connects TRBV27 to TRBJ2-7; the match to TRBD1 covers 9 bases. This CDR3 has 14 residues. J was trimmed by 3 bases and V by 5 bases; bases with no gene match: 5. Germline-derived CDR1 and CDR2 are MNHEY and SMNVEV (reference sequence). CDR3 protein: CASSPRQGGYEQYF. The DNA for the CDR3 is TGTGCCAGCAGTCCCCGACAGGGGGGCTACGAGCAGTACTTC.